The 9 T cell receptor beta chains in this list originate from one sample, sequenced in a study of OX40 agonist ivuxolimab in advanced cancers. Sequencing used immunoSEQ multiplex PCR; TCRdb keeps in-frame clones, though not all of them. The repertoire holds about 54,000 clones, 75% to 90% seen once, with 1.1% to 1.5% in the top ten. The specimen comprised CD4+ or CD8+ T cells sorted from blood, sampled in a trial of the OX40 agonist ivuxolimab. Source of these receptors: an adult with an advanced solid tumor such as melanoma, head and neck, liver or kidney cancer.

The chain joins TRBV6-6 to TRBJ1-3; D not resolved. The CDR3 runs to 15 residues. Trimming left V 0 bases short and J 0 bases short, with 6 bases between. The V gene's germline CDR1 is MNHNY and CDR2 SVGAGI (reference sequence). CDR3 sequence (DNA): TGTGCCAGCAGTTACTCAGGGTTCTCTGGAAACACCATATATTTT. Translated: CASSYSGFSGNTIYF.

The chain has TRBV4-1 and TRBJ1-4; D is unresolved. V was pared by 1 base and J by 5 bases, with 11 bases between. This CDR3 spans 15 amino acids. Per germline, CDR1 MGHRA and CDR2 YSYEKL. CDR3 nucleotide sequence: TGCGCCAGCAGCCAAGGTGGAGGCCGAAATGAAAAACTGTTTTTT. It codes for CASSQGGGRNEKLFF.

This chain links TRBV7-6 with TRBJ2-3; D is unresolved. CDR1 is SGHVS, CDR2 FNYEAQ, per germline. The CDR3 is made up of 13 amino acids. The V end lost 5 bases, the J end lost 1 base, and 7 bases lay between the germline ends. The CDR3 nucleotides are TGTGCCAGCAGCCACCCCGGCACAGATACGCAGTATTTT. Its translation: CASSHPGTDTQYF.

This clone was detected only once. The chain recombines TRBV15 with TRBJ1-5; D gene ambiguous. V lost 0 bases and J lost 2, with 8 bases in between. The V gene's germline CDR1 is LNHNV and CDR2 YYDKDF (reference sequence). The CDR3 has 15 amino acids. In DNA form, the CDR3 reads TGTGCCACCAGCAGAGAAACAGCGGGCAATCAGCCCCAGCATTTT. Its translation: CATSRETAGNQPQHF. Using reference TRBV15 and TRBJ1-5 for the parts outside the CDR3, the full variable domain is DAMVIQNPRYQVTQFGKPVTLSCSQTLNHNVMYWYQQKSSQAPKLLFHYYDKDFNNEADTPDNFQSRRPNTSFCFLDIRSPGLGDTAMYLCATSRETAGNQPQHFGDGTRLSIL.

The chain recombines TRBV12-5 with TRBJ1-5, with 8 bases fitting TRBD1. Germline V gene data show CDR1 as LGHNT and CDR2 as FRNRAP. The CDR3 consists of 16 residues. After removal of 3 bases from V and 2 bases from J, the junction contained 6 bases not matched to a gene. The CDR3 bases are TGTGCTAGTGGTTTTAAGACAGGGGATGGCAATCAGCCCCAGCATTTT. Its protein product is CASGFKTGDGNQPQHF.

The rearrangement links TRBV28 to TRBJ2-3; D not certain. The CDR3 loop spans 12 amino acids. The germline V and J ends were trimmed by 5 bases and 2 bases, with 5 bases remaining between them. Germline CDR1 MDHEN, CDR2 SYDVKM. The CDR3 spells CASSPYTDTQYF. The DNA for the CDR3 is TGTGCCAGCAGTCCGTACACAGATACGCAGTATTTT.

This clone turned up a few times. The chain combines TRBV19 with TRBJ1-5; D ambiguous. Germline assignment: CDR1 LNHDA and CDR2 SQIVND (reference sequence). The CDR3 spans 14 residues. V was pared by 10 bases and J by 3 bases, with 16 bases between. CDR3 nucleotides: TGTGCCACCACCCGAGCGGGAAACAATCAGCCCCAGCATTTT. It yields the protein CATTRAGNNQPQHF.

This sequence joins TRBV7-3 and TRBJ2-1; no definite D call. Trimming shortened V by 0 bases and J by 6 bases, and 9 bases separated the two germline ends. The CDR3 extends over 14 amino acids. Germline V gene lookup returns CDR1 SGHTA and CDR2 FQGTGA. The CDR3 nucleotides read TGTGCCAGCAGCTTAACGTCCGCCGGCAATGAGCAGTTCTTC. It translates to CASSLTSAGNEQFF. Full variable domain (outside the CDR3, taken from reference TRBV7-3 and TRBJ2-1): GAGVSQTPSNKVTEKGKYVELRCDPISGHTALYWYRQSLGQGPEFLIYFQGTGAADDSGLPNDRFFAVRPEGSVSTLKIQRTERGDSAVYLCASSLTSAGNEQFFGPGTRLTVL.

The genes are TRBV9 and TRBJ2-1, with 8 bases that match TRBD2. The CDR3 has 16 amino acids. V gave up 3 bases and J gave up 0 bases; unmatched junction bases: 5. Germline V gene data show CDR1 as SGDLS and CDR2 as YYNGEE. This CDR3 is CASSGTSRSSYNEQFF. The CDR3 DNA is TGTGCCAGCAGCGGGACTAGCCGAAGCTCCTACAATGAGCAGTTCTTC.